This T cell receptor (beta chain) was profiled in a study of tumor and adjacent non-tumor tissue in lung cancer. The overall study: Histology: 11 to 13 adenocarcinoma, a couple of squamous cell carcinoma, 1 small cell lung cancer. Patients were aged about 31 to 85, some 10 men and about 5 women, stage I to III. General study findings and limits: Top 100 clones took a larger repertoire share in normal lung.

The CDR3 is 15 residues long. From germline, CDR1 is MNHEY and CDR2 SVGEGT. In the case of this clonotype: As yet, its antigen is unknown. One end of the junction varies from germline; a read error may be responsible.

RNA was extracted from bulk tissue without any cell sorting. Newly diagnosed lung cancer patients had thoracic surgery in China, August–late 2014, without prior chemotherapy. Three rounds of nested PCR, following a modified ARM-PCR protocol, produced the TCRbeta library. A single record per CDR3 protein comes from TCRdb applying MiXCR to the multiplex PCR reads. The sample consists of 90,000 to 110,000 distinct CDR3 sequences, approximately 82% of them appearing once. This receptor was obtained from a woman aged 55-69 years with non-small cell lung cancer. Input material: lung tumor tissue. The gene calls are TRBV6-2 or TRBV6-3 and TRBJ1-1, with D unclear. CDR3 region: CASRPRPERNTEAYF. CDR3 bases: TGTGCCAGCCGTCCACGTCCAGAGAGGAACACTGAAGCTTACTTT.